One and the same sample provided the 27 T cell receptor beta chains below, sequenced in a study of human CD8 memory T cell subsets. UMI-labeled 5' RACE generated the TCR beta libraries. TCRdb reanalyzed the 5' RACE reads, giving one entry per CDR3 protein sequence and no DNA. Its table lists about 6,700 distinct CDR3 sequences. Sequencing input: CD8+ stem-like memory T cells (TSCM and TCM) sorted from PBMCs. The subset is: stem-like memory CD8 T cells (TSTEM), CCR7+ PD-1- TIGIT-. These receptors were taken from a human donor in good health.

V usage is TRBV6-5 and J usage is TRBJ1-4; TCRdb's D call of TRBD1 is untestable without DNA. CDR3 length: 15 residues. Germline V gene lookup returns CDR1 MNHEY and CDR2 SVGAGI. CDR3 protein: CASSHPGQGNEKLFF.

The chain couples TRBV7-6 to TRBJ2-7; TCRdb's assignment of TRBD1 cannot be checked, as there is no DNA. CDR1 and CDR2 (germline): SGHVS, FNYEAQ. This CDR3 is 12 amino acids long. CDR3 sequence reads: CASSYSGGEQYF.

Considering frequency, this clonotype is medium-sized. This chain connects TRBV4-2 to TRBJ2-7; the D call of TRBD1 rests on TCRdb alone, since no DNA is present to check it. This CDR3 contains 15 residues. Germline-derived CDR1 and CDR2 are LGHNA and YNFKEQ. CDR3 sequence: CASSQISAGQYEQYF.

By frequency, this clonotype registers medium-sized. This sequence joins TRBV6-6 and TRBJ1-1. The CDR3 sequence is 12 residues long. CDR1 is MNHNY, CDR2 SVGAGI, per germline (reference sequence). The CDR3 region is CASSYGDTEAFF.

V usage is TRBV10-1 and J usage is TRBJ2-7; there is no DNA to check the TCRdb D call of TRBD2. The CDR3 sequence is 15 residues long. Germline CDR1 WNHNN, CDR2 SYGVQD (reference sequence). The CDR3 reads CASSENPTGGYEQYF.

This chain uses TRBV4-2 with TRBJ2-2. From germline, CDR1 is LGHNA and CDR2 YNFKEQ. The CDR3 totals 14 residues. The chain's CDR3 is CASSQDYGAGELFF.

This clonotype counts as medium-sized by frequency. CDR3 sequence: CASSRARDYATDTQYF. V usage is TRBV5-1 and J usage is TRBJ2-3; TCRdb calls TRBD2, which cannot be checked without DNA. Germline loops: CDR1 SGHRS, CDR2 YFSETQ. This CDR3 has 16 amino acids.

CDR3 in amino acids: CASSPRTGDNQPQHF. J is TRBJ1-5 and V is TRBV7-8; TCRdb calls TRBD1, which cannot be checked without DNA. The CDR3 length is 15 residues. Germline V lookup: CDR1 SGHVS, CDR2 FQNEAQ.

This chain connects TRBV7-9 to TRBJ2-5. Germline values: CDR1 SEHNR, CDR2 FQNEAQ (reference sequence). This CDR3 spans 15 amino acids. The CDR3 loop reads CASSPAGLRKETQYF. The whole variable domain, filled in from reference TRBV7-9 and TRBJ2-5, reads DTGVSQNPRHKITKRGQNVTFRCDPISEHNRLYWYRQTLGQGPEFLTYFQNEAQLEKSRLLSDRFSAERPKGSFSTLEIQRTEQGDSAMYLCASSPAGLRKETQYFGPGTRLLVL.

By frequency, this clonotype registers medium-sized. The chain couples TRBV29-1 to TRBJ1-1; TCRdb selects TRBD1, and the lack of DNA leaves this call unchecked. This CDR3 is 13 amino acids long. The germline V gene encodes CDR1 SQVTM and CDR2 ANQGSEA. This CDR3 is CSARTGANTEAFF.

This clonotype ranks as medium-sized in terms of frequency. The genes are TRBV4-3 and TRBJ2-1; no DNA is available, so the TRBD1 call from TCRdb remains unchecked. Germline assignment: CDR1 LGHNA and CDR2 YSLEER. The CDR3 has 17 amino acids. Here the CDR3 reads CASSQGTDRGVNNEQFF.

V is TRBV5-4 and J is TRBJ1-5. The CDR3 consists of 13 residues. Germline CDR1 SGHNT, CDR2 YYREEE (reference sequence). The CDR3 spells CASSLDRNQPQHF.

The chain links TRBV6-4 to TRBJ2-1; TCRdb's assignment of TRBD1 cannot be checked, as there is no DNA. Germline CDR1 is MRHNA and CDR2 is SNTAGT. This CDR3 region has 14 residues. CDR3 loop: CASSTGTGGDEQFF.

V is TRBV28 and J is TRBJ2-5. Germline V gene sequence: CDR1 MDHEN, CDR2 SYDVKM. The length of the CDR3 is 13 residues. CDR3: CASSSGHQETQYF.

The chain has TRBV5-4 and TRBJ2-5. Germline CDR1 reads SGHNT; CDR2 reads YYREEE (reference sequence). This CDR3 spans 12 amino acids. CDR3: CASSPLNEPQYF.

This chain connects TRBV4-2 to TRBJ2-7; TCRdb proposes TRBD2, but this gene call is untestable without DNA. Germline-derived CDR1 and CDR2 are LGHNA and YNFKEQ. The CDR3 covers 17 residues. The CDR3 reads CASSSWTSGSPSDEQYF.

The V gene is TRBV30, the J gene TRBJ1-1. The CDR3 sequence is 13 residues long. Per the germline V gene, CDR1 is GTSNPN and CDR2 is SVGIG (reference sequence). The CDR3 spells CAWQLGGNTEAFF.

The V and J genes are TRBV4-1 and TRBJ2-5; TCRdb indicates TRBD2, and absent DNA this call remains unverified. CDR1 and CDR2 from the germline V gene are MGHRA and YSYEKL. This CDR3 has 17 amino acids. CDR3 in amino acids: CASSQEESAGGRETQYF.

The chain couples TRBV7-2 to TRBJ2-3; TCRdb names TRBD1, which stays unverified in the absence of DNA. Germline V CDR1 and CDR2: SGHTA, FQGNSA. This CDR3 is built from 15 residues. CDR3 region: CASSLGGALTDTQYF.

The rearrangement uses TRBV4-2 and TRBJ1-2; the D call from TCRdb, TRBD1, cannot be confirmed without DNA. The V gene's germline CDR1 is LGHNA and CDR2 YNFKEQ. The CDR3 spans 14 residues. This CDR3 reads CASSQDPGYYGYTF.

The genes are TRBV7-2 and TRBJ2-2; with no DNA, the TCRdb D assignment of TRBD2 cannot be verified. This CDR3 region has 15 residues. Germline V gene sequence: CDR1 SGHTA, CDR2 FQGNSA. This chain's CDR3 is CASSPGTINTGELFF.

Considering frequency, this clonotype is medium-sized (0.01 to 0.1%). This chain joins TRBV7-8 and TRBJ1-1. Germline CDR1 and CDR2: SGHVS and FQNEAQ. The CDR3 consists of 13 residues. The CDR3 sequence: CASSSPGNTEAFF.

CDR3 amino acids: CASSETGVTDTQYF. This sequence joins TRBV28 and TRBJ2-3; the D call of TRBD1 rests on TCRdb alone, since no DNA is present to check it. Germline V gene sequence: CDR1 MDHEN, CDR2 SYDVKM. The CDR3 covers 14 residues.

J is TRBJ1-2 and V is TRBV12-3 or TRBV12-4. The CDR3 runs to 13 residues. CDR3 region: CASSLGGGDGYTF.

This sequence joins TRBV7-8 and TRBJ2-3; TCRdb's assignment of TRBD2 cannot be checked, as there is no DNA. Germline V lookup: CDR1 SGHVS, CDR2 FQNEAQ. This CDR3 region has 14 residues. CDR3 in amino acids: CASSLGVREDTQYF.

The chain employs TRBV4-2 and TRBJ2-7; the TRBD2 assignment by TCRdb is unverifiable without DNA. The CDR3 sequence is 15 residues long. Germline V gene lookup returns CDR1 LGHNA and CDR2 YNFKEQ. The CDR3 sequence: CASSQGTSGPYEQYF.

The rearrangement joins TRBV28 to TRBJ1-5. Germline V gene sequence: CDR1 MDHEN, CDR2 SYDVKM. This CDR3 is 14 amino acids long. The CDR3: CASSFMVSNQPQHF.